The rows below give T cell receptor beta chains drawn from one sample of a study of radiotherapy plus CTLA-4 blockade in lung cancer. The table came from immunoSEQ multiplex PCR; TCRdb's copy has only in-frame clones and leaves some out. The table lists about 95,000 clones, 83% of them singletons. The sample consisted of peripheral blood, taken from a patient treated with radiotherapy plus ipilimumab. The receptor source for this set is a human donor with non-small cell lung cancer who had stable disease on radiotherapy plus ipilimumab. CDR3s include the opening cysteine and the closing phenylalanine or tryptophan. The D gene is left open where the match is weak. Where a row states a size, it is once, few, many or the class of an expanded clone; other rows omit it.

d_gene: TRBD1; j_gene: TRBJ2-7; abundance: NA; v_gene: TRBV11-2; CDR3nt: TGTGCCAGCAGCTTAGTAGGACAGGGTGGCGAGCAGTACTTC; CDR3aa: CASSLVGQGGEQYF
d_gene: TRBD2; j_gene: TRBJ2-5; abundance: NA; v_gene: TRBV7-6; CDR3nt: TGTGCCAGCAGCCGGACTAGCGGGGGGCCGGGGGAGACCCAGTACTTC; CDR3aa: CASSRTSGGPGETQYF
d_gene: NA; j_gene: TRBJ2-2; abundance: NA; v_gene: TRBV18; CDR3nt: TGTGCCAGCTCACCACCGAAAACCGGGGAGCTGTTTTTT; CDR3aa: CASSPPKTGELFF
d_gene: TRBD2; j_gene: TRBJ2-3; abundance: NA; v_gene: TRBV9; CDR3nt: TGTGCCAGCAGCGTACCCGCAGCGGGAGGGTCTCCAGATACGCAGTATTTT; CDR3aa: CASSVPAAGGSPDTQYF
d_gene: NA; j_gene: TRBJ1-5; abundance: NA; v_gene: TRBV28; CDR3nt: TGTGCCAGCAGTGGTGATCAGCCCCAGCATTTT; CDR3aa: CASSGDQPQHF
d_gene: TRBD1; j_gene: TRBJ1-6; abundance: NA; v_gene: TRBV7-2; CDR3nt: TGTGCCAGCAGCTTAGTGGGGACAGGGGATAATTCACCCCTCCACTTT; CDR3aa: CASSLVGTGDNSPLHF
d_gene: TRBD2; j_gene: TRBJ2-7; abundance: few; v_gene: TRBV4-1; CDR3nt: TGCGCCAGCAGCCAAGCCGGCGGGAGGGCTACCTACGAGCAGTACTTC; CDR3aa: CASSQAGGRATYEQYF
d_gene: TRBD2; j_gene: TRBJ2-7; abundance: NA; v_gene: TRBV27; CDR3nt: TGTGCCAGCAGGTGGGGACTAGCGGGATTCTACGAGCAGTACTTC; CDR3aa: CASRWGLAGFYEQYF
d_gene: NA; j_gene: TRBJ2-3; abundance: NA; v_gene: TRBV29-1; CDR3nt: TGCAGCGTTGAAGATCACAGGGGAGGGATGGCAGATACGCAGTATTTT; CDR3aa: CSVEDHRGGMADTQYF
d_gene: TRBD2; j_gene: TRBJ2-7; abundance: few; v_gene: TRBV5-1; CDR3nt: TGCGCCAGCAGTACGGGGGGGACTAGGGAGCAGTACTTC; CDR3aa: CASSTGGTREQYF
d_gene: NA; j_gene: TRBJ2-5; abundance: NA; v_gene: TRBV5-1; CDR3nt: TGCGCCAGCAGTCGGACGGGGACCCAAGAGACCCAGTACTTC; CDR3aa: CASSRTGTQETQYF
d_gene: NA; j_gene: TRBJ2-3; abundance: few; v_gene: TRBV30; CDR3nt: TGTGCCTGGAGTGGTACGCGGGATACGCAGTATTTT; CDR3aa: CAWSGTRDTQYF
d_gene: NA; j_gene: TRBJ2-7; abundance: once; v_gene: TRBV15; CDR3nt: TGTGCCACCAGCAGAGACTACGAGGGTTCTTCCTACGAGCAGTACTTC; CDR3aa: CATSRDYEGSSYEQYF
d_gene: NA; j_gene: TRBJ2-3; abundance: NA; v_gene: TRBV2; CDR3nt: TGTGCCAGCAGTGATAACAGGGAGCGAGGTGCGCAGTATTTT; CDR3aa: CASSDNRERGAQYF
d_gene: TRBD1; j_gene: TRBJ2-7; abundance: NA; v_gene: TRBV11-3; CDR3nt: TGTGCCAGCAGCCCCGGGACAGGGGCGTACGAGCAGTACTTC; CDR3aa: CASSPGTGAYEQYF
d_gene: NA; j_gene: TRBJ1-5; abundance: few; v_gene: TRBV11-2; CDR3nt: TGTGCCAGCAGCTTAGGGGGGGTAGGGGGTGTGGGTCAGCCCCAGCATTTT; CDR3aa: CASSLGGVGGVGQPQHF
d_gene: NA; j_gene: TRBJ2-1; abundance: NA; v_gene: TRBV7-9; CDR3nt: TGTGCCAGCAGCTTAGCGTGGGATGAGCAGTTCTTC; CDR3aa: CASSLAWDEQFF
d_gene: TRBD1; j_gene: TRBJ1-6; abundance: NA; v_gene: TRBV10-2; CDR3nt: TGCGCCAGCAGTGAGTCTTCCAGGGGGCGAACATGGTCACCCCTCCACTTT; CDR3aa: CASSESSRGRTWSPLHF
d_gene: NA; j_gene: TRBJ1-1; abundance: many; v_gene: TRBV5-5; CDR3nt: TGTGCCAGCAGCACGGAGAGATTGGACACTGAAGCTTTCTTT; CDR3aa: CASSTERLDTEAFF
d_gene: NA; j_gene: TRBJ2-1; abundance: NA; v_gene: TRBV11-3; CDR3nt: TGTGCCAGCAGCCCCCGAGGACGGGGAAACAATGAGCAGTTCTTC; CDR3aa: CASSPRGRGNNEQFF
d_gene: NA; j_gene: TRBJ1-2; abundance: NA; v_gene: TRBV29-1; CDR3nt: TGCAGCGTTGTGGGGGATAACTATGGCTACACCTTC; CDR3aa: CSVVGDNYGYTF
d_gene: NA; j_gene: TRBJ2-7; abundance: NA; v_gene: TRBV28; CDR3nt: TGTGCCAGCACCACCCATAGGGGGGCGCTTCAAACCTACGAGCAGTACTTC; CDR3aa: CASTTHRGALQTYEQYF
d_gene: TRBD2; j_gene: TRBJ2-7; abundance: NA; v_gene: TRBV6-5; CDR3nt: TGTGCCAGCAGTTACTCCGGGACTAGCGGGAGTTACGAGCAGTACTTC; CDR3aa: CASSYSGTSGSYEQYF
d_gene: TRBD1; j_gene: TRBJ1-2; abundance: NA; v_gene: TRBV18; CDR3nt: TGTGCCAGCTCGGACAGGAACTATGGCTACACCTTC; CDR3aa: CASSDRNYGYTF
d_gene: NA; j_gene: TRBJ1-3; abundance: NA; v_gene: TRBV2; CDR3nt: TGTGCCACCCTGGACAGTCCCCCTGGAAACACCATATATTTT; CDR3aa: CATLDSPPGNTIYF
d_gene: NA; j_gene: TRBJ1-5; abundance: NA; v_gene: TRBV7-2; CDR3nt: TGTGCCAGCAGCTTAGCGGGGGGCGGTGAGCCCCAGCATTTT; CDR3aa: CASSLAGGGEPQHF
d_gene: NA; j_gene: TRBJ2-3; abundance: NA; v_gene: TRBV18; CDR3nt: TGTGCCAGCTCATCTCGGTCCGAAGGAGATACGCAGTATTTT; CDR3aa: CASSSRSEGDTQYF
d_gene: TRBD2; j_gene: TRBJ2-7; abundance: NA; v_gene: TRBV9; CDR3nt: TGTGCCAGCAGCGTAGGGCCCAGGACTAGCGACACCTACGAGCAGTACTTC; CDR3aa: CASSVGPRTSDTYEQYF
d_gene: NA; j_gene: TRBJ2-7; abundance: NA; v_gene: TRBV5-6; CDR3nt: TGTGCCAGCAGCTCCCGGGATGACCTCTCCTACGAGCAGTACTTC; CDR3aa: CASSSRDDLSYEQYF
d_gene: NA; j_gene: TRBJ2-5; abundance: NA; v_gene: TRBV19; CDR3nt: TGTGCCAGTACCCCGGGTGGGGGCCGGGAGACCCAGTACTTC; CDR3aa: CASTPGGGRETQYF
d_gene: NA; j_gene: TRBJ2-1; abundance: NA; v_gene: TRBV7-9; CDR3nt: TGTGCCAGCAGTACTCCCCTCAATGAGCAGTTCTTC; CDR3aa: CASSTPLNEQFF
d_gene: TRBD2; j_gene: TRBJ2-1; abundance: NA; v_gene: TRBV9; CDR3nt: TGTGCCAGCAGCGTAGGACTAGCGGGAGCTGTCAATGAGCAGTTCTTC; CDR3aa: CASSVGLAGAVNEQFF
d_gene: NA; j_gene: TRBJ1-2; abundance: NA; v_gene: TRBV29-1; CDR3nt: TGCAGCGTCGGGGGGAGGGATTATGGCTACACCTTC; CDR3aa: CSVGGRDYGYTF
d_gene: TRBD2; j_gene: TRBJ2-4; abundance: once; v_gene: TRBV5-1; CDR3nt: TGCGCCAGCAGCTTGCAGGCTAGCGGGGACATTCAGTACTTC; CDR3aa: CASSLQASGDIQYF
d_gene: NA; j_gene: TRBJ2-6; abundance: once; v_gene: TRBV7-2; CDR3nt: TGTGCCAGCAGCCTTCAGACCAGACGACAAAGTCGGGCCAACGTCCTGACTTTC; CDR3aa: CASSLQTRRQSRANVLTF
d_gene: TRBD1; j_gene: TRBJ2-7; abundance: NA; v_gene: TRBV29-1; CDR3nt: TGCAGCGTATACAGGGGGCAAAACGAGCAGTACTTC; CDR3aa: CSVYRGQNEQYF
d_gene: NA; j_gene: TRBJ2-5; abundance: once; v_gene: TRBV28; CDR3nt: TGTGCCAGCAGTTCCAGACTCCCCGGCGGGAAAGAGACCCAGTACTTC; CDR3aa: CASSSRLPGGKETQYF
d_gene: NA; j_gene: TRBJ2-7; abundance: NA; v_gene: TRBV13; CDR3nt: TGTGCCAGCAGCTCCAGGGTCTCCTACGAGCAGTACTTC; CDR3aa: CASSSRVSYEQYF
d_gene: NA; j_gene: TRBJ2-3; abundance: NA; v_gene: TRBV10-2; CDR3nt: TGCGCCAGCGGACCGGGAACCTACCCCACAGATACGCAGTATTTT; CDR3aa: CASGPGTYPTDTQYF
d_gene: NA; j_gene: TRBJ1-1; abundance: NA; v_gene: TRBV9; CDR3nt: TGTGCCAGCAGCGCCGTTGGGGGAACCTTCCCCGGACCTGAAGCTTTCTTT; CDR3aa: CASSAVGGTFPGPEAFF